Below, 5 T cell receptor beta chains from the same sample are listed, as sequenced in a study of T cell responses to AZD1222 COVID-19 vaccine. The method was immunoSEQ multiplex PCR; TCRdb's version includes in-frame clones alone and lacks a portion of them. There are some 86,000 clones in the sample; 70% to 90% occur only once, and 20% to 25% lies in the top ten. The sequencing here drew on peripheral blood, taken on day 0 of AZD1222 vaccination. The receptors shown here come from an adult in good health.

V and J are TRBV5-4 and TRBJ1-3; 9 nucleotides line up with TRBD1. The CDR3 runs 15 residues. Germline V lookup: CDR1 SGHNT, CDR2 YYREEE (reference sequence). Germline trimming cut 2 bases from V and 4 bases from J; bases unmatched to any gene: 4. CDR3 bases: TGTGCCAGCAGCTTCAAAGACAGGGGGGGAAACACCATATATTTT. As protein: CASSFKDRGGNTIYF.

The chain joins TRBV11-2 to TRBJ1-4; 9 nucleotides align to TRBD1. After removal of 5 bases from V and 7 bases from J, the junction contained 2 bases not matched to a gene. Germline CDR1 SGHAT, CDR2 FQNNGV. The CDR3 loop spans 13 amino acids. CDR3 in DNA: TGTGCCAGCAGCCGGGACAGGGCTGAAAAACTGTTTTTT. Translating gives CASSRDRAEKLFF.

The chain uses TRBV7-2 and TRBJ1-5; 9 nucleotides agree with TRBD1. The CDR3 is 15 residues long. From germline, CDR1 is SGHTA and CDR2 FQGNSA. V shed 1 base and J 7 bases; nucleotides not matched to a gene: 5. CDR3 loop: CASSLEPGQGQPQHF. Here the CDR3 DNA reads TGTGCCAGCAGCTTAGAGCCGGGACAGGGACAGCCCCAGCATTTT.

This clone was observed once. The chain uses TRBV3-1 (or the pseudogene TRBV3-2) and TRBJ2-1; D might be TRBD2 (5 bases). The CDR3 runs 16 residues. The V and J ends lost 1 base and 4 bases respectively, with 14 bases between them. Germline V CDR1 and CDR2: LGHDT, YNNKEL (reference sequence). For the CDR3, the DNA is TGTGCCAGCAGCCAAGGAGGGCGTATCACTTACAATGAGCAGTTCTTC. Protein: CASSQGGRITYNEQFF.

The CDR3 sequence: CASGPGTTAIEQYF. In DNA form, the CDR3 reads TGTGCCAGCGGCCCCGGGACCACGGCGATCGAGCAGTACTTC. This rearrangement joins TRBV6-5 to TRBJ2-7, with D perhaps matching TRBD1 or TRBD2 (5 bases each). Germline V gene data show CDR1 as MNHEY and CDR2 as SVGAGI. The CDR3 is 14 amino acids. The V gene lost 8 bases and the J gene lost 6 bases, with 20 bases spanning the gap.